Listed here is a single TCR beta chain. Germline CDR1 reads MNHEY; CDR2 reads SVGAGI. This CDR3 has 16 residues. The V gene end was trimmed by 2 bases and the J gene end by 6 bases; junction bases not matched to a gene: 9. This sample is part of a study of technical replicates of blood from a few donors. Data came from immunoSEQ multiplex PCR; TCRdb stores just in-frame clones and leaves some out. Of around 92,000 clones listed, 95% are singletons. This clonotype was obtained from a human donor in good health. This chain joins TRBV6-5 and TRBJ1-2; TRBD1 agrees at 10 bases. The sample was T cells isolated from PBMCs. Here the CDR3 reads CASSYAHVGQGDGYTF. In DNA, the CDR3 is TGTGCCAGCAGTTACGCGCACGTAGGACAGGGGGATGGCTACACCTTC.